The T cell receptor (beta chain) under discussion was sequenced for a study of beta chain features in type 1 diabetes. Study outcomes and limitations: Moderate yet significant TCRB CDR3 shortening was seen in Type 1 diabetes patients in all four CD4+ subsets.

This clone was recorded a few times. The antigen is undetermined. Reverse transcribing all isolated RNA meant expressed TCRB transcripts were sequenced. The table came from immunoSEQ multiplex PCR; TCRdb's copy has only in-frame clones and leaves some out. The table has around 160,000 clones, around 9.7% seen once. Between the trimmed V and J ends, which lost 2 bases and 5 bases, there was a span of 18 bases. The CDR3 sequence is 16 residues long. CDR1 is MGHRA, CDR2 YSYEKL, per germline. V and J are TRBV4-1 and TRBJ2-5; D is unclear. The origin of this receptor is a woman in her twenties or thirties with type 1 diabetes. Input material: central memory CD4+ T cells from blood. The CDR3 coding sequence is TGCGCCAGCAGCCAATTAAACTTGTTTTCCGTCGAGACCCAGTACTTC. Translated: CASSQLNLFSVETQYF.